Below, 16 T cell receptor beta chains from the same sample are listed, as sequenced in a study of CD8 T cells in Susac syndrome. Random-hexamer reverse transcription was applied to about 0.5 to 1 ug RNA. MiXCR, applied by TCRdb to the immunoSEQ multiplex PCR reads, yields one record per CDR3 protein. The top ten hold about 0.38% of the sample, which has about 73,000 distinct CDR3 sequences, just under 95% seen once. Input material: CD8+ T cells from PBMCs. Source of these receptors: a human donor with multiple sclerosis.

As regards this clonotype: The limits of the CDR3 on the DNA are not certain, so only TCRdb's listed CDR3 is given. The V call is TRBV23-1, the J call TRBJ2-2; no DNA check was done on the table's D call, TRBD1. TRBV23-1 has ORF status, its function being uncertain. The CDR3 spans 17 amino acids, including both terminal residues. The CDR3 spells CASSPRGGLVRPGSCFF.

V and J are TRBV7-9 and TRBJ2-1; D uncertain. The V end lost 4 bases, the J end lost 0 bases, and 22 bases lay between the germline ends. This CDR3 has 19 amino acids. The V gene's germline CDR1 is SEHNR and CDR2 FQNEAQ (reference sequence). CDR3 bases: TGTGCCAGCAGCTCTCCTTCAGCTGGATTGGGCTACTCCTACAATGAGCAGTTCTTC. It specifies CASSSPSAGLGYSYNEQFF.

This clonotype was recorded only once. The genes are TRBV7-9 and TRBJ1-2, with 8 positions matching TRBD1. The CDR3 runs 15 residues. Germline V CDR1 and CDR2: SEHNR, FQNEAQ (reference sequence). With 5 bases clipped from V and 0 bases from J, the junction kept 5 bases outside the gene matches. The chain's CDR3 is CASSGGTGANYGYTF. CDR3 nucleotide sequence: TGTGCCAGCAGCGGGGGGACAGGCGCTAACTATGGCTACACCTTC.

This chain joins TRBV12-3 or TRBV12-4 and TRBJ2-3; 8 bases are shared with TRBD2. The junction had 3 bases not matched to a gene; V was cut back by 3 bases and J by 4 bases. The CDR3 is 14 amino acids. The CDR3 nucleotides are TGTGCCAGCAGTTTCCGGGGGGGCTCAGATACGCAGTATTTT. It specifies CASSFRGGSDTQYF.

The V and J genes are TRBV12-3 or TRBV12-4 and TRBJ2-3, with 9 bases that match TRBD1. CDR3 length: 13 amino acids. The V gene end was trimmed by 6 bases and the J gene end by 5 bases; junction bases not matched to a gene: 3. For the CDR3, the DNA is TGTGCCAGCAGAACAGGGGGCGTAGATACGCAGTATTTT. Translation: CASRTGGVDTQYF.

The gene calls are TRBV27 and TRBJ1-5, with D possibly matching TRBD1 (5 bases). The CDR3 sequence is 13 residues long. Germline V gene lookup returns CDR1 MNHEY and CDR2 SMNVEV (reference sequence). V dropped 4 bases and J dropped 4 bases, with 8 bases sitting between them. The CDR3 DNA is TGTGCCAGCAGTTACACAGGAAATCAGCCCCAGCATTTT. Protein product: CASSYTGNQPQHF.

The CDR3 DNA follows: TGTGCCAGCAGCCCTGGGCCCAGAGGAACCGGGGAGCTGTTTTTT. Protein: CASSPGPRGTGELFF. This chain uses TRBV6-2 or TRBV6-3 with TRBJ2-2; unclear D gene. This CDR3 contains 15 residues. Germline V gene lookup returns CDR1 MNHEY and CDR2 SVGEGT. Between the trimmed V and J ends, which lost 6 bases and 5 bases, there was a span of 16 bases.

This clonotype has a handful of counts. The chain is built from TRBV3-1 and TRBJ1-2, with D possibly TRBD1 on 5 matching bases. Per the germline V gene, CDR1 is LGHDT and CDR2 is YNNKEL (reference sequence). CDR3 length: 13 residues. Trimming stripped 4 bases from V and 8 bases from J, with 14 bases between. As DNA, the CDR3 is TGTGCCAGCAGCCCCGGTACGGGGGAAGGCTACACCTTC. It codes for CASSPGTGEGYTF.

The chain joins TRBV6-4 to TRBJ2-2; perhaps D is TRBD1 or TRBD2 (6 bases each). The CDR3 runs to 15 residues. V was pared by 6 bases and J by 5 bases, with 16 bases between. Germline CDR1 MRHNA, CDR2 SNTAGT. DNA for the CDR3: TGTGCCAGCAGCCACGGGGGCGAGGGTACCGGGGAGCTGTTTTTT. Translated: CASSHGGEGTGELFF.

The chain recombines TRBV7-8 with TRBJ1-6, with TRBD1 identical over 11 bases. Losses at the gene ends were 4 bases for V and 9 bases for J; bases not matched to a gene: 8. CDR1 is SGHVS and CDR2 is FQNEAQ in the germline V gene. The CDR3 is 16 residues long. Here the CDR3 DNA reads TGTGCCAGCAGCTCGGGACGGGACAGGGGGTTTTCACCCCTCCACTTT. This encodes CASSSGRDRGFSPLHF.

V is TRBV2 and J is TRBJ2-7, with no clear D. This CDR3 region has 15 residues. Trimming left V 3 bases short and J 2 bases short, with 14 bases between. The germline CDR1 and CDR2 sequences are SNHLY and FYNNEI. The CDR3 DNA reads TGTGCCAGCAGTGAGGAGAAGGTAGAAGCCTACGAGCAGTACTTC. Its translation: CASSEEKVEAYEQYF.

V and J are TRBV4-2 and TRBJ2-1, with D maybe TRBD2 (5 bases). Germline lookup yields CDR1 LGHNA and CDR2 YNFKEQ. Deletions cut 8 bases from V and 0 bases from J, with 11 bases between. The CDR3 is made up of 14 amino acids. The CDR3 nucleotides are TGTGCCAGCGAGGCGGGCGACTCCTACAATGAGCAGTTCTTC. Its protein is CASEAGDSYNEQFF.

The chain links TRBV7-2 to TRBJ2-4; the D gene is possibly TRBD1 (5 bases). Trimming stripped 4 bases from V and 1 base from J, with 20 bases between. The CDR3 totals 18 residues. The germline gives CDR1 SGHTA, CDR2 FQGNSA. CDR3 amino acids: CASSSPLQVTEAKNIQYF. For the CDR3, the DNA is TGTGCCAGCAGCTCACCCTTACAGGTCACCGAGGCCAAAAACATTCAGTACTTC.

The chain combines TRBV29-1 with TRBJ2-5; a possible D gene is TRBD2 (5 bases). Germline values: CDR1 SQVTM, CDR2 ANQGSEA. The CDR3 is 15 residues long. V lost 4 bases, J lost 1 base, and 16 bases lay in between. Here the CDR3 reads CSVAPRGEAQETQYF. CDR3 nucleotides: TGCAGCGTTGCCCCCCGGGGTGAGGCCCAAGAGACCCAGTACTTC.

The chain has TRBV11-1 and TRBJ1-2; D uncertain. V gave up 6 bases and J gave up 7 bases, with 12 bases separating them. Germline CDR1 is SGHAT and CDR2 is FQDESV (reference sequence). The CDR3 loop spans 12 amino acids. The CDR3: CASRWRVAGYTF. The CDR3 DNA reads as TGTGCCAGCAGATGGAGGGTTGCTGGCTACACCTTC.

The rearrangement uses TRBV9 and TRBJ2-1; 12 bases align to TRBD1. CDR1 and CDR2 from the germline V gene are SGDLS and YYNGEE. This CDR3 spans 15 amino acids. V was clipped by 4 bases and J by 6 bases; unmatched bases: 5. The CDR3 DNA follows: TGTGCCAGCAGCCACCGGGACAGGGGGCTCAATGAGCAGTTCTTC. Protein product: CASSHRDRGLNEQFF.